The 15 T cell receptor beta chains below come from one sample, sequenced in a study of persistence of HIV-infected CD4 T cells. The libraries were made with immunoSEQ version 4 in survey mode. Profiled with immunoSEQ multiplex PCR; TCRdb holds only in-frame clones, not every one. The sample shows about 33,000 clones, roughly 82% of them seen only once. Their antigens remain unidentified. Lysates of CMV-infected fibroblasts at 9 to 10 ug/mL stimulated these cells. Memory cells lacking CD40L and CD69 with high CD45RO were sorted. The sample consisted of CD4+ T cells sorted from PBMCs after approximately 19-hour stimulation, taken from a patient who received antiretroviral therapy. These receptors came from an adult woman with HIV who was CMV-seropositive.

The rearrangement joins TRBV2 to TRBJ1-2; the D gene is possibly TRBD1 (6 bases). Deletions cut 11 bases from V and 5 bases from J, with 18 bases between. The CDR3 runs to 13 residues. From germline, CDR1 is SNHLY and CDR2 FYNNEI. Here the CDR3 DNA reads TGTGCCCTCTTGCGGCTCAGGGGATATGGCTACACCTTC. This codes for CALLRLRGYGYTF. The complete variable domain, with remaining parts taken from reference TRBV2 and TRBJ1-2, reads EPEVTQTPSHQVTQMGQEVILRCVPISNHLYFYWYRQILGQKVEFLVSFYNNEISEKSEIFDDQFSVERPDGSNFTLKIRSTKLEDSAMYFCALLRLRGYGYTFGSGTRLTVV.

CDR3 amino acids: CASNSWGQGGSYEQYF. The DNA for the CDR3 is TGTGCCAGCAACTCTTGGGGACAGGGTGGATCCTACGAGCAGTACTTC. This sequence joins TRBV28 and TRBJ2-7; TRBD1 matches at 9 bases. The CDR3 runs 16 residues. The trim removed 7 bases at V and 1 base at J, leaving 11 bases unmatched. The germline V gene encodes CDR1 MDHEN and CDR2 SYDVKM.

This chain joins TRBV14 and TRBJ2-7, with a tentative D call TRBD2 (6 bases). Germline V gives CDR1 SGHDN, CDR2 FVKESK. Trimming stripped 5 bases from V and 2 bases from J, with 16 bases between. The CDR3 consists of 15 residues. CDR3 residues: CASSLLGSSAYEQYF. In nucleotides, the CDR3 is TGTGCCAGCAGCTTGCTCGGGAGCTCCGCCTACGAGCAGTACTTC.

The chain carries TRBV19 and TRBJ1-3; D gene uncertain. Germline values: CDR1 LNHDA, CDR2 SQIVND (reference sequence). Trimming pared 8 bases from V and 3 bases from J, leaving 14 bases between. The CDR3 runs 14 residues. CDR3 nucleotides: TGTGCCAGTTTGGGGAGTCGCTTTGGAAACACCATATATTTT. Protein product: CASLGSRFGNTIYF.

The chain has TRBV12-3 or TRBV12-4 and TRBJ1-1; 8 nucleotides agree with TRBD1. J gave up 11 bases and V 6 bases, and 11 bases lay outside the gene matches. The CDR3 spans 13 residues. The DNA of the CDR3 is TGTGCCAGCAGCCGTGGACAGGGCAGGGCCGCTTTCTTT. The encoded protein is CASSRGQGRAAFF.

The CDR3, as DNA: TGTGCCAGCAGCGCAGGACAGGGGGCCGGCAATCAGCCCCAGCATTTT. This sequence encodes CASSAGQGAGNQPQHF. The chain carries TRBV5-4 and TRBJ1-5; 11 bases fit TRBD1. Trimming at V came to 4 bases and at J to 2 bases, leaving 5 bases not matched to a gene. This CDR3 spans 16 amino acids. CDR1 and CDR2 (germline): SGHNT, YYREEE (reference sequence). Supplemented by reference TRBV5-4 and TRBJ1-5, the full variable domain reads ETGVTQSPTHLIKTRGQQVTLRCSSQSGHNTVSWYQQALGQGPQFIFQYYREEENGRGNFPPRFSGLQFPNYSSELNVNALELDDSALYLCASSAGQGAGNQPQHFGDGTRLSIL.

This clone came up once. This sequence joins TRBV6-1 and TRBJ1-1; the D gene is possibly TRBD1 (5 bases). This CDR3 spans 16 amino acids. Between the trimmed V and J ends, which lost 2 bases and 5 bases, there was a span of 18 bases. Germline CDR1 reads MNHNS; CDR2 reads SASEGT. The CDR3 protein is CASSEIWGRPGTEAFF. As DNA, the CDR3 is TGTGCCAGCAGTGAAATCTGGGGCAGGCCGGGAACTGAAGCTTTCTTT.

CDR3 amino acids: CASALPTGGYGYTF. In DNA form, the CDR3 reads TGTGCCAGCGCACTCCCCACAGGGGGCTATGGCTACACCTTC. The chain has TRBV28 and TRBJ1-2; 8 positions agree with TRBD1. Germline trimming cut 8 bases from V and 4 bases from J; bases unmatched to any gene: 9. The CDR3 covers 14 residues. Germline V gene sequence: CDR1 MDHEN, CDR2 SYDVKM.

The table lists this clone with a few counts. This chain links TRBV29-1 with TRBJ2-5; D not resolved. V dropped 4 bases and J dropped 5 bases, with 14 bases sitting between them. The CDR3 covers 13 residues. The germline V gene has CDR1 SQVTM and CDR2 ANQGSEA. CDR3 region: CSVAPARPETQYF. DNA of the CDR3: TGCAGCGTTGCCCCAGCCCGGCCGGAGACCCAGTACTTC. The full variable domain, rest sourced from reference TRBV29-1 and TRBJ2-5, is SAVISQKPSRDICQRGTSLTIQCQVDSQVTMMFWYRQQPGQSLTLIATANQGSEATYESGFVIDKFPISRPNLTFSTLTVSNMSPEDSSIYLCSVAPARPETQYFGPGTRLLVL.

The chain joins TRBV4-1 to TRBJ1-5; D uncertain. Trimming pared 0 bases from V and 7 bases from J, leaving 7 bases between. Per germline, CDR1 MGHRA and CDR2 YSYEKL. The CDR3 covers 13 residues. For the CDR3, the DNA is TGCGCCAGCAGCCAAGAGGCTAGGCAGCCCCAGCATTTT. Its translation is CASSQEARQPQHF.

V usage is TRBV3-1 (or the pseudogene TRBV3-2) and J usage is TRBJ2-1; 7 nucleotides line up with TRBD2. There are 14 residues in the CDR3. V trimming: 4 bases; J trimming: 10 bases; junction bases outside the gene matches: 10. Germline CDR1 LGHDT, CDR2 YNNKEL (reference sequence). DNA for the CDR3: TGTGCCAGCAGCCCCCCCGGAAGGGAGGGAGAGCAGTTCTTC. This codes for CASSPPGREGEQFF.

The CDR3 is CSVVGVGGQSETQYF. The CDR3 coding sequence is TGCAGCGTTGTGGGGGTGGGAGGGCAGTCGGAGACCCAGTACTTC. The rearrangement links TRBV29-1 to TRBJ2-5; 7 bases fit TRBD2. V gave up 4 bases and J gave up 5 bases; unmatched junction bases: 13. This CDR3 is 15 amino acids long. Germline assignment: CDR1 SQVTM and CDR2 ANQGSEA.

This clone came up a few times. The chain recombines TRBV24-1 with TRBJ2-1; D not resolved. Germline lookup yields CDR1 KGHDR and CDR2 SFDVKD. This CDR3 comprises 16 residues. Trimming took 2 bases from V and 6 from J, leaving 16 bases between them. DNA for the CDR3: TGTGCCACCAGTGATTCGCCCACGGTCAGAGTCAATGAGCAGTTCTTC. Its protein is CATSDSPTVRVNEQFF.

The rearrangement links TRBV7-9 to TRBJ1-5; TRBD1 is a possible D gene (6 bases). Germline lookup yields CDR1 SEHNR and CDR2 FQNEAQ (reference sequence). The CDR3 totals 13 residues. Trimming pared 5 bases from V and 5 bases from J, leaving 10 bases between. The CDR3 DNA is TGTGCCAGCAGCCCCAACAGGGATCAGCCCCAGCATTTT. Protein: CASSPNRDQPQHF. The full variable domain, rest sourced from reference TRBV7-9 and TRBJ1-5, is DTGVSQNPRHKITKRGQNVTFRCDPISEHNRLYWYRQTLGQGPEFLTYFQNEAQLEKSRLLSDRFSAERPKGSFSTLEIQRTEQGDSAMYLCASSPNRDQPQHFGDGTRLSIL.

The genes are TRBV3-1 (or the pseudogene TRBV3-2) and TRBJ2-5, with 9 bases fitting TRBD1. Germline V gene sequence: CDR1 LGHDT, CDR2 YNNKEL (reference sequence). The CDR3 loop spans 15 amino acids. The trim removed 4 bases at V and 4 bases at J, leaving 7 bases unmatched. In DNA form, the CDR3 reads TGTGCCAGCAGCCCCGGGACAGGGCGGCGAGAGACCCAGTACTTC. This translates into CASSPGTGRRETQYF.